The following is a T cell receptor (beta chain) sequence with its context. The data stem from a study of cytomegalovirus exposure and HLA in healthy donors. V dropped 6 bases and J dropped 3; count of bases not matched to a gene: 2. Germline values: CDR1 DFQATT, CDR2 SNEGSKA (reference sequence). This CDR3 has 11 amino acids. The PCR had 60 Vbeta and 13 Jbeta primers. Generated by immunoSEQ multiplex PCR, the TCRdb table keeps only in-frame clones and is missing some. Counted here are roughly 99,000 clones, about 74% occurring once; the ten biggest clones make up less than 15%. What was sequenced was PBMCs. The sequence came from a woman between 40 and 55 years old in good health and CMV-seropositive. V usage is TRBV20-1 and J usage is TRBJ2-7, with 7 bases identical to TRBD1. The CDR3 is CSAWTGYEQYF. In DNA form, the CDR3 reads TGCAGTGCGTGGACAGGCTACGAGCAGTACTTC.